This record looks at one T cell receptor beta chain sequence and its context. This sample is part of a study of technical replicates of blood from a handful of donors. Germline CDR1 SGHAT, CDR2 FQNNGV. Germline trimming cut 6 bases from V and 3 bases from J; bases unmatched to any gene: 6. The CDR3 runs to 14 residues. Libraries were prepared by immunoSEQ multiplex PCR; TCRdb keeps only in-frame clonotypes and omits some of them. The sample records fewer than 90,000 clones, about 92% being singletons. The gene calls are TRBV11-2 and TRBJ2-7, with 9 bases identical to TRBD1. The sequenced sample was T cells isolated from PBMCs. This clonotype originated in a human donor in good health. CDR3 DNA sequence: TGTGCCAGCAGACTGGGACAGGGACGCTACGAGCAGTACTTC. Translating gives CASRLGQGRYEQYF. The full variable domain, rest sourced from reference TRBV11-2 and TRBJ2-7, is EAGVAQSPRYKIIEKRQSVAFWCNPISGHATLYWYQQILGQGPKLLIQFQNNGVVDDSQLPKDRFSAERLKGVDSTLKIQPAKLEDSAVYLCASRLGQGRYEQYFGPGTRLTVT.